This T cell receptor beta chain was recorded in a study of T cells in Graves' hyperthyroidism and ophthalmopathy. Criteria for exclusion of patients were uncontrolled infection, other autoimmune disease, pregnancy or lactation. A few counts support this clonotype. Its antigen remains unknown. General study results and limits: The model's output predicted ophthalmopathy at a median of roughly 6.9 months prior to onset. A model of 13 V-J features distinguished ophthalmopathy from stable hyperthyroidism.

Researchers took RNA transcripts and amplified the TCR beta CDR3 regions from them. The TCR CDR3 first-round RT-PCR relied on the HTBI primer set. Each CDR3 protein gets one entry after TCRdb re-called the multiplex PCR reads with MiXCR. Seen here are more than 500,000 distinct CDR3 sequences, 46% observed once, and the top ten hold about 20%. The sequenced sample was peripheral blood or thyroid tissue (not recorded which). The clonotype comes from an adult woman with Graves' disease, either hyperthyroidism or ophthalmopathy (not recorded which).

The CDR3 DNA follows: TGTGCCAGCAGCCCCAAGGCGGGAAAGCTCTACGAGCAGTACTTC. Translation: CASSPKAGKLYEQYF. The chain links TRBV7-3 to TRBJ2-5; TRBD2 might be the D (6 bases). The J call could be wrong; TRBJ2-7 is a better fit for the DNA end. The germline V gene has CDR1 SGHTA and CDR2 FQGTGA. The CDR3 is 15 residues long.